One sample yielded the 20 T cell receptor beta chains listed below, sequenced in a study of blood T cell repertoires in COVID-19. Produced via immunoSEQ multiplex PCR; TCRdb's table is partial and in-frame only. The sample has 180,000 or so clones, around 81% seen once. Specimen: peripheral blood. These receptor sequences come from a woman aged 40-49 years with COVID-19, enrolled during active disease.

This clone was seen only once. The chain carries TRBV9 and TRBJ2-1; D is uncertain. Between the trimmed V and J ends, which lost 7 bases and 0 bases, there was a span of 5 bases. Germline V CDR1 and CDR2: SGDLS, YYNGEE. CDR3 size: 12 residues. The DNA of the CDR3 is TGTGCCAGCGGGCGCTCCTACAATGAGCAGTTCTTC. Protein product: CASGRSYNEQFF.

The chain links TRBV11-2 to TRBJ2-2, with unresolved D. The CDR3 totals 15 residues. Trimming removed 6 bases from V and 4 bases from J, with 15 bases in between. Germline CDR1 and CDR2: SGHAT and FQNNGV. The CDR3 DNA is TGTGCCAGCAGTTCGCGTGTCCCGGGCACCGGGGAGCTGTTTTTT. It is translated as CASSSRVPGTGELFF.

The chain links TRBV6-5 to TRBJ2-7; the match to TRBD2 covers 9 bases. The CDR3 has 16 amino acids. V lost 4 bases and J lost 2; bases outside the gene matches: 9. Germline assignment: CDR1 MNHEY and CDR2 SVGAGI. CDR3: CASSSLGSGSPYEQYF. The CDR3, as DNA: TGTGCCAGCAGTTCCCTGGGTAGCGGGAGCCCCTACGAGCAGTACTTC.

The chain links TRBV19 to TRBJ1-1, with D tentatively TRBD1 (5 bases). The CDR3 is made up of 15 amino acids. Trimming pared 0 bases from V and 2 bases from J, leaving 10 bases between. Per germline, CDR1 LNHDA and CDR2 SQIVND (reference sequence). CDR3 loop: CASSIDWGVNTEAFF. In nucleotides, the CDR3 is TGTGCCAGTAGTATAGATTGGGGGGTCAACACTGAAGCTTTCTTT.

The rearrangement uses TRBV19 and TRBJ1-6; D not certain. V gave up 3 bases and J gave up 5 bases, with 8 bases separating them. The CDR3 loop spans 14 amino acids. Germline V gene sequence: CDR1 LNHDA, CDR2 SQIVND (reference sequence). The CDR3 spells CASSIGNDNSPLHF. The CDR3 DNA reads as TGTGCCAGTAGTATCGGGAACGATAATTCACCCCTCCACTTT.

This clone was picked up a small number of times. J is TRBJ2-3 and V is TRBV7-2, with D unresolved. The V gene lost 0 bases and the J gene lost 0 bases, with 7 bases spanning the gap. The germline CDR1 and CDR2 sequences are SGHTA and FQGNSA. There are 15 residues in the CDR3. CDR3 nucleotide sequence: TGTGCCAGCAGCTTAGCTTCTCTAAGCACAGATACGCAGTATTTT. Translating gives CASSLASLSTDTQYF.

The CDR3 spells CASSQDPGAGAYGYTF. Here the CDR3 DNA reads TGCGCCAGCAGCCAAGACCCAGGGGCAGGCGCCTATGGCTACACCTTC. The chain combines TRBV4-1 with TRBJ1-2, with D perhaps matching TRBD1 (6 bases). CDR1 MGHRA and CDR2 YSYEKL come from the germline V gene. V lost 0 bases to trimming and J lost 4 bases, with 15 bases between them. The CDR3 is 16 amino acids.

The J gene is TRBJ1-1, the V gene TRBV10-2, with a tentative D call TRBD1 (6 bases). CDR3 size: 17 residues. V was clipped by 2 bases and J by 5 bases, with 21 bases between them. The germline CDR1 and CDR2 sequences are WSHSY and SAAADI. In DNA, the CDR3 is TGCGCCAGCAGTGAGCATGGGGCGGGGGCGGGCGGGACTGAAGCTTTCTTT. This translates into CASSEHGAGAGGTEAFF.

V usage is TRBV19 and J usage is TRBJ1-5; D not resolved. The V gene lost 5 bases and the J gene lost 9 bases, with 11 bases spanning the gap. Germline V gene lookup returns CDR1 LNHDA and CDR2 SQIVND (reference sequence). This CDR3 region has 12 residues. The CDR3: CASSSGLRPQHF. The DNA for the CDR3 is TGTGCCAGTAGTTCAGGATTAAGGCCCCAGCATTTT.

The chain joins TRBV5-1 to TRBJ1-6, with TRBD1 matching 8 bases. Germline V gives CDR1 SGHRS, CDR2 YFSETQ. With V trimmed by 3 bases and J by 6 bases, 2 bases remained unmatched. The CDR3 is made up of 14 amino acids. CDR3 bases: TGCGCCAGCAGCTCGCAGGGGGCTAATTCACCCCTCCACTTT. Encoded protein: CASSSQGANSPLHF.

This clone was seen a single time. The V gene is TRBV19, the J gene TRBJ2-2; 7 bases align to TRBD1. The V gene end was trimmed by 9 bases and the J gene end by 2 bases; junction bases not matched to a gene: 6. The CDR3 runs to 14 residues. Germline CDR1 and CDR2: LNHDA and SQIVND (reference sequence). The chain's CDR3 is CASRGQINTGELFF. DNA for the CDR3: TGTGCCAGCAGGGGACAGATCAACACCGGGGAGCTGTTTTTT. Combining the CDR3 with reference TRBV19 and TRBJ2-2 gives the whole variable domain DGGITQSPKYLFRKEGQNVTLSCEQNLNHDAMYWYRQDPGQGLRLIYYSQIVNDFQKGDIAEGYSVSREKKESFPLTVTSAQKNPTAFYLCASRGQINTGELFFGEGSRLTVL.

The rearrangement joins TRBV5-6 to TRBJ2-3, with TRBD2 matching over 13 bases. V shed 2 bases and J 4 bases; nucleotides not matched to a gene: 7. Germline V lookup: CDR1 SGHDT, CDR2 YYEEEE. The CDR3 sequence is 17 residues long. CDR3 DNA sequence: TGTGCCAGCAGCTTAGGATTGGGACTAGCGGGATCAGATACGCAGTATTTT. The encoded protein is CASSLGLGLAGSDTQYF.

The chain uses TRBV7-6 and TRBJ2-1, with D possibly TRBD2 on 6 matching bases. Germline assignment: CDR1 SGHVS and CDR2 FNYEAQ. V lost 1 base to trimming and J lost 4 bases, with 14 bases between them. The CDR3 covers 16 residues. The DNA for the CDR3 is TGTGCCAGCAGCTTAGGAGCTGGGGACTTATACAATGAGCAGTTCTTC. Its protein is CASSLGAGDLYNEQFF.

The chain combines TRBV7-3 with TRBJ2-3; possible D gene TRBD2, 5 bases. The V and J ends lost 6 bases and 3 bases respectively, with 13 bases between them. The CDR3 is 14 amino acids. The germline V gene has CDR1 SGHTA and CDR2 FQGTGA. The CDR3 nucleotides are TGTGCCAGCAGTTACGATCGGGGAACAGATACGCAGTATTTT. Its protein is CASSYDRGTDTQYF. The variable domain in full, completed from reference TRBV7-3 and TRBJ2-3, reads GAGVSQTPSNKVTEKGKYVELRCDPISGHTALYWYRQSLGQGPEFLIYFQGTGAADDSGLPNDRFFAVRPEGSVSTLKIQRTERGDSAVYLCASSYDRGTDTQYFGPGTRLTVL.

This clone appeared a few times. The CDR3 region has the DNA TGCGCCAGCAGTGCCGGGACAGGGGGGAGGGGGACCCAGTACTTC. This sequence encodes CASSAGTGGRGTQYF. The V call is TRBV10-2, the J call TRBJ2-5; TRBD1 agrees at 11 bases. The CDR3 is made up of 15 amino acids. The germline V gene has CDR1 WSHSY and CDR2 SAAADI. After removal of 4 bases from V and 7 bases from J, the junction contained 8 bases not matched to a gene.

The sample holds a few counts of this clone. J is TRBJ2-7 and V is TRBV21-1; TRBD2 was called by the table and not checked on the DNA. TRBV21-1 is termed a pseudogene. The CDR3 spans 8 residues. As DNA, the CDR3 is TGTGCCAGTTCCGGGCAGTACGTC. Amino acids: CASSGQYV.

The chain links TRBV12-3 or TRBV12-4 to TRBJ1-2; 10 nucleotides agree with TRBD1. The CDR3 is made up of 13 amino acids. With V trimmed by 6 bases and J by 5 bases, 3 bases remained unmatched. CDR3 amino acids: CASSTGQGYGYTF. The CDR3 DNA reads as TGTGCCAGCAGCACGGGACAGGGGTATGGCTACACCTTC.

In DNA, the CDR3 is TGTGCCAGTAGTAGGAGGACTAGCGGGAGATACAATGAGCAGTTCTTC. It yields the protein CASSRRTSGRYNEQFF. The V call is TRBV19, the J call TRBJ2-1; 13 bases are a match to TRBD2. V was clipped by 4 bases and J by 4 bases; unmatched bases: 4. The length of the CDR3 is 16 residues. Germline CDR1 is LNHDA and CDR2 is SQIVND (reference sequence).

This clone turned up a few times. This chain connects TRBV7-6 to TRBJ1-6, with D possibly being TRBD1 (5 bases). Trimming removed 1 base from V and 5 bases from J, with 15 bases in between. Per the germline V gene, CDR1 is SGHVS and CDR2 is FNYEAQ. This CDR3 comprises 17 residues. The CDR3 region has the DNA TGTGCCAGCAGCTTAGGAATTACGGCAGGGCATAATTCACCCCTCCACTTT. Amino acids: CASSLGITAGHNSPLHF.

The rearrangement links TRBV7-8 to TRBJ1-1; D remains unclear. CDR3 length: 15 residues. V shed 1 base and J shed 2 bases, with 11 bases lying between them. Germline CDR1 and CDR2: SGHVS and FQNEAQ. This chain's CDR3 is CASSLDLGANTEAFF. CDR3 coding DNA: TGTGCCAGCAGCTTAGATTTAGGAGCCAACACTGAAGCTTTCTTT.